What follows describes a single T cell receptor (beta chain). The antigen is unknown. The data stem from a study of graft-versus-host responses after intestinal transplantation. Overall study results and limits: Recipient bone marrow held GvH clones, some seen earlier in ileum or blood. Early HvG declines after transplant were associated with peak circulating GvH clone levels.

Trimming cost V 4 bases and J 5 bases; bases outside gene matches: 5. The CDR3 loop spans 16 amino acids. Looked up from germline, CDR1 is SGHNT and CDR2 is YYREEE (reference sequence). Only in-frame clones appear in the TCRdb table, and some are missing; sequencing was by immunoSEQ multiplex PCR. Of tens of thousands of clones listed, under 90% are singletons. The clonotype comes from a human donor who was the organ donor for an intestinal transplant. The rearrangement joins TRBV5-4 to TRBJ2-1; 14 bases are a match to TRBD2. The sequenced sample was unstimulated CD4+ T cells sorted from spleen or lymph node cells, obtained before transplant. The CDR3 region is CASSRLAGGRHNEQFF. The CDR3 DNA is TGTGCCAGCAGCCGACTAGCGGGGGGGCGACACAATGAGCAGTTCTTC. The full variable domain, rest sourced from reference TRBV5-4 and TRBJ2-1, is ETGVTQSPTHLIKTRGQQVTLRCSSQSGHNTVSWYQQALGQGPQFIFQYYREEENGRGNFPPRFSGLQFPNYSSELNVNALELDDSALYLCASSRLAGGRHNEQFFGPGTRLTVL.